A selection of T cell receptor beta chains follows, all from one sample in a study of cytomegalovirus exposure and HLA in healthy donors. Method: immunoSEQ multiplex PCR; TCRdb's copy keeps in-frame clones and lacks some. This sample yields 100,000 to 150,000 clones, of which less than 80% are seen a single time; approximately 3.8% belongs to the top ten. Material: PBMCs. These receptors all come from a man aged 40-50 years in good health and CMV-seropositive. Each CDR3 is given with its conserved first and last residue. The order of the fields is D gene, V gene, J gene, clone size, CDR3 DNA, CDR3 protein. D genes are given only for firm matches. Clone size is not always given. Where it is, it says once, few, many or a class for expanded clones.

NA	TRBV13	TRBJ1-1	once	TGTGCCAGCAGCTTAGTGGCAGTAAGGAGTGAAGCTTTCTTT	CASSLVAVRSEAFF
NA	TRBV11-1	TRBJ2-1	NA	TGTGCCAGCAGCCCTCTGTCATCGGGTTACAATGAGCAGTTCTTC	CASSPLSSGYNEQFF
TRBD1	TRBV28	TRBJ2-2	once	TGTGCCAGCCAGACAGGGGAAGGGTCCACCGGGGAGCTGTTTTTT	CASQTGEGSTGELFF
NA	TRBV7-3	TRBJ2-5	NA	TGTGCCAGCAGCAAGATCGGGCTAGCTGAAGAGACCCAGTACTTC	CASSKIGLAEETQYF
NA	TRBV6-6	TRBJ2-2	NA	TGTGCCAGCAGTTCCCCGGTCCTCAACACCGGGGAGCTGTTTTTT	CASSSPVLNTGELFF
NA	TRBV9	TRBJ1-1	NA	TGTGCCAGCGGATTCTCCGGGTCCGGGGAAGCTTTCTTT	CASGFSGSGEAFF
NA	TRBV15	TRBJ2-7	NA	TGTGCCACCAGCAGACGTACGAGACTGAGGGACTACGAGCAGTACTTC	CATSRRTRLRDYEQYF
TRBD2	TRBV11-1	TRBJ2-2	few	TGTGCCAGCAGCCCGACTAGCAGAAACACCGGGGAGCTGTTTTTT	CASSPTSRNTGELFF
TRBD1	TRBV5-1	TRBJ1-2	NA	TGCGCCAGCAGCCCGGGGACAGGGACGGATGGCTACACCTTC	CASSPGTGTDGYTF
NA	TRBV10-3	TRBJ2-1	NA	TGTGCCATCAGTGTTGGGCAGGGGGGCTACAATGAGCAGTTCTTC	CAISVGQGGYNEQFF
NA	TRBV5-4	TRBJ2-2	NA	TGTGCCAGCCGCCGGGACACGAACACCGGGGAGCTGTTTTTT	CASRRDTNTGELFF
TRBD1	TRBV5-1	TRBJ2-1	NA	TGCGCCAGCAGCTTGGGACAGGGCTACAATGAGCAGTTCTTC	CASSLGQGYNEQFF
NA	TRBV18	TRBJ1-3	few	TGTGCCAGCTCACCACCGTATCAGGTCTCTGGAAACACCATATATTTT	CASSPPYQVSGNTIYF
TRBD2	TRBV9	TRBJ2-1	few	TGTGCCAGCAGCGTGACTAGCGGGAACAATGAGCAGTTCTTC	CASSVTSGNNEQFF
NA	TRBV7-7	TRBJ1-1	NA	TGTGCTAGCAGCTTAGTACCAGACACTGAAGCTTTCTTT	CASSLVPDTEAFF
TRBD2	TRBV15	TRBJ2-7	NA	TGTGCCACCAGCAGAGGACTAGCGGGGGGAGAGCAGTACTTC	CATSRGLAGGEQYF
NA	TRBV10-3	TRBJ2-1	NA	TGTGCCATCAGGAGGTTAGGGAGCTCCTACAATGAGCAGTTCTTC	CAIRRLGSSYNEQFF
TRBD2	TRBV7-3	TRBJ2-2	NA	TGTGCCAGCAGTAAGACTAGCGGAACCGGGGAGCTGTTTTTT	CASSKTSGTGELFF
NA	TRBV27	TRBJ1-1	NA	TGTGCCAGCAGTTTCTTACTCCCTGGCGGCACTGAAGCTTTCTTT	CASSFLLPGGTEAFF
TRBD2	TRBV5-4	TRBJ2-1	few	TGTGCCAGCAGCTTGGTGCTAGCGGGGGGTTACAATGAGCAGTTCTTC	CASSLVLAGGYNEQFF
TRBD1	TRBV5-8	TRBJ1-1	NA	TGTGCCAGCAGCTTGGCTAGGGGGCTTACTGAAGCTTTCTTT	CASSLARGLTEAFF
TRBD2	TRBV27	TRBJ2-3	NA	TGTGCCAGCAGTCCTAGCGGGAGGGTGCAGTATTTT	CASSPSGRVQYF
NA	TRBV19	TRBJ2-2	NA	TGTGCCAGTAGAAGAGGTCCGATGAACACCGGGGAGCTGTTTTTT	CASRRGPMNTGELFF
NA	TRBV28	TRBJ2-7	NA	TGTGCCAGCAGTTTTGAGGGACTTGACTACGAGCAGTACTTC	CASSFEGLDYEQYF
NA	TRBV6-5	TRBJ2-5	NA	TGTGCCAGCAGTTACTCGCAGGGGTACCAAGAGACCCAGTACTTC	CASSYSQGYQETQYF
TRBD1	TRBV28	TRBJ2-7	once	TGTGCCAGCAGTCCTATGGGACAGGGAAGGGGCGAGCAGTACTTC	CASSPMGQGRGEQYF
NA	TRBV19	TRBJ2-7	NA	TGTGCCAGTAGTATCGAGGCAGGGGATACCTACGAGCAGTACTTC	CASSIEAGDTYEQYF
NA	TRBV7-9	TRBJ2-7	few	TGTGCCAGCAGCCTGAGATGGGACAAGCAGTACTTC	CASSLRWDKQYF
TRBD2	TRBV27	TRBJ2-7	NA	TGTGCCAGCAGTCCACGGACTAGCGGGAGACTCGAGCAGTACTTC	CASSPRTSGRLEQYF
NA	TRBV2	TRBJ2-7	NA	TGTGCCAGCAGCGGGAACCAGATACAGGGACCCACCTACGAGCAGTACTTC	CASSGNQIQGPTYEQYF
NA	TRBV28	TRBJ2-7	NA	TGTGCCAGCTTAAAACAGTATCTTGAACACGAGCAGTACTTC	CASLKQYLEHEQYF
NA	TRBV11-2	TRBJ2-2	NA	TGTGCCAGCAGCTCCCGGCCGGGACACACGAACACCGGGGAGCTGTTTTTT	CASSSRPGHTNTGELFF
TRBD1	TRBV27	TRBJ1-4	NA	TGTGCCAGCAGTCCTGACAGGGATCGCGCAACTAATGAAAAACTGTTTTTT	CASSPDRDRATNEKLFF
NA	TRBV28	TRBJ2-5	NA	TGTGCCAGCAGTTTAAGGGGGGGCTCGGAGACCCAGTACTTC	CASSLRGGSETQYF
TRBD2	TRBV19	TRBJ2-1	NA	TGTGCCAGTAGTATGGGCCGGGGGAGGGGTTTTAATGAGCAGTTCTTC	CASSMGRGRGFNEQFF
NA	TRBV4-2	TRBJ1-1	NA	TGTGCCAGCAGCCAAGCCCCTATAACAGGGAACACTGAAGCTTTCTTT	CASSQAPITGNTEAFF
NA	TRBV7-2	TRBJ2-3	NA	TGTGCCAGCAGCCTAGACCGTACATCAGATACGCAGTATTTT	CASSLDRTSDTQYF
NA	TRBV28	TRBJ2-7	few	TGTGCCAGCACCTCCGCAGGGCCCTACGAGCAGTACTTC	CASTSAGPYEQYF
TRBD1	TRBV6-1	TRBJ1-2	NA	TGTGCCAGCGATAAAACAGGGGGCCTAGGGGGCTACACCTTC	CASDKTGGLGGYTF
NA	TRBV6-5	TRBJ2-7	NA	TGTGCCAGCAGTAGGACAGAGAGCTCCTACGAGCAGTACTTC	CASSRTESSYEQYF
NA	TRBV19	TRBJ1-4	NA	TGTGCCAGTACAATCAGAGGTAGAGGTAATGAAAAACTGTTTTTT	CASTIRGRGNEKLFF
NA	TRBV5-4	TRBJ2-5	NA	TGTGCCAGCAGCTTGGTTGAGAGAGAGACCCAGTACTTC	CASSLVERETQYF
TRBD1	TRBV7-2	TRBJ1-3	NA	TGTGCCAGCAGTTTGGGACAGTCTGGAAACACCATATATTTT	CASSLGQSGNTIYF
TRBD1	TRBV5-8	TRBJ2-7	NA	TGTGCCGTAAAAACGTGGACAGGGAAGACCTACGAGCAGTACTTC	CAVKTWTGKTYEQYF
TRBD1	TRBV2	TRBJ1-1	few	TGTGCCAGCAGTGTACGGGACAGGGCTGAAGCTTTCTTT	CASSVRDRAEAFF
NA	TRBV11-2	TRBJ2-1	NA	TGTGCCAGCAGACGAGACAATGAGCAGTTCTTC	CASRRDNEQFF
NA	TRBV9	TRBJ1-4	NA	TGTGCCAGCAGCGCGGACGGACTTGAAAAACTGTTTTTT	CASSADGLEKLFF
NA	TRBV4-3	TRBJ1-5	NA	TGCGCCAGCAGCGAACTGAACGGTAGCAATCAGCCCCAGCATTTT	CASSELNGSNQPQHF
NA	TRBV7-2	TRBJ2-4	few	TGTGCCAGCAGTTCAGGAGGCGGGAACATTCAGTACTTC	CASSSGGGNIQYF
NA	TRBV5-1	TRBJ2-5	NA	TGCGCCAGCAGCTTGGCTCGCTCAGATGGGACCCAGTACTTC	CASSLARSDGTQYF
TRBD1	TRBV6-5	TRBJ2-7	few	TGTGCCAGCAGTTCTAACAGGGGGCGCGAGCAGTACTTC	CASSSNRGREQYF
TRBD1	TRBV11-2	TRBJ2-7	NA	TGTGCCAGCAGCAAGGACAGGAACAACGAGCAGTACTTC	CASSKDRNNEQYF
NA	TRBV7-8	TRBJ1-1	NA	TGTGCCAGCAGCGATAGGGGCCGGGAGGGCCCGTACACTGAAGCTTTCTTT	CASSDRGREGPYTEAFF